These T cell receptor beta chains were read from a single sample in a study of T cell responses to AZD1222 COVID-19 vaccine. Clones were read by immunoSEQ multiplex PCR, and TCRdb kept only the in-frame ones, dropping some. Of about 150,000 clones in the sample, roughly nine tenths were seen once. This specimen was peripheral blood, taken 28 days after the second AZD1222 dose. The source of these receptors is an adult who received the AZD1222 COVID-19 vaccine. CDR3s leave out the opening cysteine and the closing phenylalanine or tryptophan. The D gene is left open where the match is weak.

>TRBD2|TRBV7-8
ASSLASGDLYEQY
>.|TRBV10-3
ATHMRMGANTGELF
>.|TRBV7-9
ASGGGGDEQY
>.|TRBV6-5
ASSWAENTEAF
>TRBD1|TRBV15
ATSRRQGVDGYT
>TRBD2|TRBV5-8
ASSLEGRGGTDTQY
>TRBD1|TRBV30
AWSKLQGGSGNTIY
>TRBD1|TRBV7-2
ASSSDRAETQY
>TRBD1|TRBV5-1
ASSLSTGYISPLH
>.|TRBV5-1
ASSLAGGLGTEAF
>TRBD2|TRBV5-1
ASSLAGGGRGDEQF
>.|TRBV7-6
ASSLVDFEGGRAYEQY
>.|TRBV19
ASSILPGNNQPQH
>TRBD2|TRBV13
ASSPGLAGNTQY
>.|TRBV7-9
ASSSQGLGETQY
>.|TRBV18
ASSPPSAGASLGNTIY
>.|TRBV27
ASSFLPVRDRTDTQY
>.|TRBV20-1
SASSGADEKLF
>.|TRBV4-3
ASSQVTGEISNYGYT
>TRBD1|TRBV27
ASSFGPGTANEKLF
>.|TRBV19
ASSIQIYNSPLH
>.|TRBV5-4
ASSFGLAVGELF